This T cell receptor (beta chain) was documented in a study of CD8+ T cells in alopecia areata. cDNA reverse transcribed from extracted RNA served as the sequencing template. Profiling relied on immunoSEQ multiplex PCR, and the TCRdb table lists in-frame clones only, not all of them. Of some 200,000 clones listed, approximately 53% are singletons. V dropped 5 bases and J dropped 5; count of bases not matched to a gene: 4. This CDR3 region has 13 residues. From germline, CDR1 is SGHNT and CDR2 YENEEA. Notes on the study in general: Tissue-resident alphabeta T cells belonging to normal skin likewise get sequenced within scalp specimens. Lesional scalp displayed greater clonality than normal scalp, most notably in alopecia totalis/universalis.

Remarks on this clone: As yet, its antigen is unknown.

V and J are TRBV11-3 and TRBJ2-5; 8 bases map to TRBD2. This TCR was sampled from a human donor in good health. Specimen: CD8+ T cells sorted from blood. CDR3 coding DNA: TGTGCCAGCAGCCCTCGGGGGGGTGAGACCCAGTACTTC. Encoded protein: CASSPRGGETQYF.